The clone carrying this T cell receptor beta chain has a handful of counts. The source of the sample is a study of blood T cell repertoires in COVID-19. Germline values: CDR1 LGHNA, CDR2 YNFKEQ. The V gene end was trimmed by 7 bases and the J gene end by 4 bases; junction bases not matched to a gene: 10. CDR3 size: 16 residues. Some clones are missing from TCRdb's copy, which holds only in-frame ones; the method was immunoSEQ multiplex PCR. The sample lists about 200,000 clones, roughly four fifths occurring once. The gene calls are TRBV4-2 and TRBJ2-1; 10 positions agree with TRBD2. Sequencing used PBMCs or T cells enriched from blood (not recorded which). The sequence came from a man between 35 and 55 years old who had recovered from COVID-19. In nucleotides, the CDR3 is TGTGCCAGCACTCCTTCAGCGGGAGGGCCTTACAATGAGCAGTTCTTC. The encoded protein is CASTPSAGGPYNEQFF.